One TCR beta chain is described in this entry. Its antigen is unidentified. Blood was sampled at baseline, cycle 4 day 1, and cycle 7 day 1. The sample originates from a study of OX40 agonist ivuxolimab in advanced cancers. The wider study: The treatment was a fully human IgG2 OX40 agonist, ivuxolimab. Study observations and caveats: The authors did not determine the antigen specificity of the expanded peripheral T cells. Some patients who did not respond also had low normalized T-cell clonal expansion.

Profiling relied on immunoSEQ multiplex PCR, and the TCRdb table lists in-frame clones only, not all of them. The sample has tens of thousands of clones; roughly 77% are singletons. The sequencing used CD4+ or CD8+ T cells sorted from blood, collected in a trial of the OX40 agonist ivuxolimab. The clonotype originates from an adult with an advanced solid tumor such as melanoma, head and neck, liver or kidney cancer.

The CDR3 nucleotides read TGCGCCAGCAGCCAGGGACAGGGGGCGCCGAACTATGGCTACACCTTC. It translates to CASSQGQGAPNYGYTF. This sequence joins TRBV4-1 and TRBJ1-2, with 12 bases matching TRBD1. The ends lost 3 bases at V and 2 bases at J; junction bases unmatched: 4. CDR1 is MGHRA and CDR2 is YSYEKL in the germline V gene. The CDR3 is made up of 16 amino acids.